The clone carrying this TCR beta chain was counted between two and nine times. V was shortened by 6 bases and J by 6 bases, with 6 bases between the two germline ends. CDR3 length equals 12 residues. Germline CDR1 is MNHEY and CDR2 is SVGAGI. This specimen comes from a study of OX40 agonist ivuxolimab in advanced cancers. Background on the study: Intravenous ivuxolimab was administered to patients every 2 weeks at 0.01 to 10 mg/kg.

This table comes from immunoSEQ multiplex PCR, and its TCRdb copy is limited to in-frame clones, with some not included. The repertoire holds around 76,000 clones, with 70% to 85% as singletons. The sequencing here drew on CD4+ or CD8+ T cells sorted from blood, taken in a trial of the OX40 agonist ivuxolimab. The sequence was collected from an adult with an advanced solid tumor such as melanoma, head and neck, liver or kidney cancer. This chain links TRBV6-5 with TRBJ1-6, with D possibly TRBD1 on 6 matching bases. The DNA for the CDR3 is TGTGCCAGCAGCAGGGGTAATTCACCCCTCCACTTT. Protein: CASSRGNSPLHF.